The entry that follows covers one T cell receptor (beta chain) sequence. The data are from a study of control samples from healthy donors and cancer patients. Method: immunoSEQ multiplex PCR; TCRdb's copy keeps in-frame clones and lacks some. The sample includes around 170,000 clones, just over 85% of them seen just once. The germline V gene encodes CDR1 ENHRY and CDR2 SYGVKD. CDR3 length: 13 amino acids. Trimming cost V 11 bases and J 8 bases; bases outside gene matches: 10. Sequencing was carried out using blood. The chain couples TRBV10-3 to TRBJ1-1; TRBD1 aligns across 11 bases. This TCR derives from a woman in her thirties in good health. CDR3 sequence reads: CAGRTGGSSEAFF. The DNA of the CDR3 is TGTGCCGGCAGGACAGGGGGCTCGTCGGAAGCTTTCTTT.